Each of the 11 T cell receptor beta chains below was sequenced from the same sample in a study of technical replicates of blood from a few donors. The repertoire was sequenced with immunoSEQ multiplex PCR; TCRdb's copy has only in-frame clones and lacks some. The sample lists 60,000 to 65,000 clones, 80% to 95% occurring once. Source material: PBMCs. The receptors here all came from a human donor in good health. Some clones in this sample may be carry-over from other donors' samples.

This chain connects TRBV6-5 to TRBJ2-7; 7 nucleotides align to TRBD1. The germline V gene encodes CDR1 MNHEY and CDR2 SVGAGI. The CDR3 runs to 15 residues. V shed 4 bases, J shed 4 bases, and the junction held 10 bases outside the gene matches. This chain's CDR3 is CASSSFRDRIYEQYF. The CDR3 DNA follows: TGTGCCAGCAGTTCCTTCCGGGACAGAATTTACGAGCAGTACTTC.

The chain employs TRBV13 and TRBJ2-1, with a weak D call TRBD1 (6 bases). Germline V gene data show CDR1 as PRHDT and CDR2 as FYEKMQ (reference sequence). This CDR3 spans 14 amino acids. V dropped 5 bases and J dropped 6 bases, with 14 bases sitting between them. CDR3 sequence: CASSRLQGRNEQFF. The CDR3 DNA is TGTGCCAGCAGCCGGCTACAGGGCCGCAATGAGCAGTTCTTC.

V is TRBV14 and J is TRBJ1-1, with no clear D. The length of the CDR3 is 14 residues. Germline-derived CDR1 and CDR2 are SGHDN and FVKESK. Trimming cost V 1 base and J 1 base, with 7 bases left between them. The CDR3 spells CASSQGHSNTEAFF. Here the CDR3 DNA reads TGTGCCAGCAGCCAAGGACACTCGAACACTGAAGCTTTCTTT.

The chain employs TRBV5-1 and TRBJ2-6, with D possibly being TRBD2 (6 bases). The CDR3 length is 16 residues. The ends were cut back, 7 bases at V and 4 bases at J, with 18 bases in the middle. CDR1 is SGHRS and CDR2 is YFSETQ in the germline V gene. The CDR3 loop reads CASGGDGKAGANVLTF. DNA of the CDR3: TGCGCCAGCGGAGGGGATGGGAAAGCCGGGGCCAACGTCCTGACTTTC.

This chain joins TRBV5-1 and TRBJ1-2, with 7 nucleotides matching TRBD1. The V gene's germline CDR1 is SGHRS and CDR2 YFSETQ. The J segment lost 6 bases and the V segment lost 0 bases, leaving 5 bases of the junction unmatched. The CDR3 is made up of 14 amino acids. DNA for the CDR3: TGCGCCAGCAGCTTGGACCAGGGGGTTGATGGCTACACCTTC. Amino acid sequence: CASSLDQGVDGYTF.

The chain links TRBV5-6 to TRBJ2-7, with D possibly matching TRBD1 (6 bases). The V end lost 1 base, the J end lost 3 bases, and 8 bases lay between the germline ends. Germline CDR1 SGHDT, CDR2 YYEEEE. CDR3 length: 13 residues. The CDR3 DNA sequence: TGTGCCAGCAGCTTGACAGGGATCTACGAGCAGTACTTC. Protein: CASSLTGIYEQYF.

This clone came up a few times. The chain recombines TRBV14 with TRBJ1-2, with D hard to call. Trimming stripped 1 base from V and 5 bases from J, with 14 bases between. The CDR3 covers 15 residues. CDR1 SGHDN and CDR2 FVKESK come from the germline V gene. CDR3 DNA: TGTGCCAGCAGCCAAGGGTTCGGGGTCCGGTATGGCTACACCTTC. Amino acids: CASSQGFGVRYGYTF.

The gene calls are TRBV6-5 and TRBJ2-1, with D perhaps TRBD1 (6 bases). The CDR3 has 13 amino acids. The germline V gene encodes CDR1 MNHEY and CDR2 SVGAGI. The germline V and J ends were trimmed by 5 bases and 10 bases, with 15 bases remaining between them. As DNA, the CDR3 is TGTGCCAGCAGTACCCAGGGGACGGGGGAGCAGTTCTTC. It specifies CASSTQGTGEQFF.

This clone appeared once. V gene TRBV13 combines with J gene TRBJ2-3, with D perhaps TRBD2 (7 bases). In germline, CDR1 is PRHDT, CDR2 FYEKMQ (reference sequence). CDR3 length: 16 amino acids. V lost 6 bases, J lost 3 bases, and 19 bases lay in between. The CDR3 reads CASRALKGGITDTQYF. The DNA for the CDR3 is TGTGCCAGCAGGGCCCTGAAGGGGGGGATAACAGATACGCAGTATTTT.

This clone was seen ten or more times. CDR3 residues: CASGTSGSNEQYF. CDR3 sequence (DNA): TGTGCCAGCGGGACTAGCGGGAGCAACGAGCAGTACTTC. The chain uses TRBV27 and TRBJ2-7, with 14 bases aligning to TRBD2. This CDR3 has 13 residues. CDR1 and CDR2 from the germline V gene are MNHEY and SMNVEV (reference sequence). After removal of 8 bases from V and 5 bases from J, the junction contained 2 bases not matched to a gene.

V is TRBV7-2 and J is TRBJ2-6; the D gene is possibly TRBD1 (6 bases). Germline CDR1 reads SGHTA; CDR2 reads FQGNSA. The CDR3 has 15 amino acids. V lost 6 bases to trimming and J lost 2 bases, with 11 bases between them. The CDR3 loop is CASRLNRAGANVLTF. For the CDR3, the DNA is TGTGCCAGCAGATTGAACAGGGCTGGGGCCAACGTCCTGACTTTC.